The table lists the clone carrying this TCR beta chain with a few counts. The sample comes from a study of T cells after yellow fever vaccination. Germline V gene sequence: CDR1 SEHNR, CDR2 FQNEAQ (reference sequence). The V and J ends lost 2 bases and 8 bases respectively, with 9 bases between them. The CDR3 totals 12 residues. TCRdb re-called the 5' RACE reads with MiXCR, one entry per CDR3 protein. In the table there are under 250,000 distinct CDR3 sequences, 6.9% of which are singletons. V is TRBV7-9 and J is TRBJ1-2; D unclear. The sequence came from a man aged 25 to 40 who received the YFV17D yellow fever vaccine. Sequenced material: CD4+ T cells sorted from PBMCs, taken 15 days after the yellow fever booster vaccination. CDR3 DNA sequence: TGTGCCAGCAGCTTAATTGGAGAAGGCTACACCTTC. Its protein product is CASSLIGEGYTF.